The clone carrying this T cell receptor (beta chain) showed up many times. The CDR3 has 20 residues. Trimming at V came to 4 bases and at J to 0 bases, leaving 12 bases not matched to a gene. CDR1 and CDR2 (germline): SGHRS, YFSETQ. The data originate from a study of T cells in Graves' hyperthyroidism and ophthalmopathy. Amplification of TCR beta CDR3 regions was performed using RNA transcripts as template. TCR CDR3 regions were first amplified by RT-PCR with HTBI primers. TCRdb analysed the multiplex PCR reads with MiXCR anew, one entry per CDR3 protein. The sample lists under 500,000 distinct CDR3 sequences, around 15% seen once, with around 30% in the top ten.

Sequenced sample: blood. This clonotype was sampled from a man aged 45-65 years with Graves' ophthalmopathy. V gene TRBV5-1 combines with J gene TRBJ2-3; 15 bases are a match to TRBD2. The CDR3 is CASSAGLAGGLTASTDTQYF. Here the CDR3 DNA reads TGCGCCAGCAGCGCGGGACTAGCGGGAGGCCTTACCGCTAGCACAGATACGCAGTATTTT.